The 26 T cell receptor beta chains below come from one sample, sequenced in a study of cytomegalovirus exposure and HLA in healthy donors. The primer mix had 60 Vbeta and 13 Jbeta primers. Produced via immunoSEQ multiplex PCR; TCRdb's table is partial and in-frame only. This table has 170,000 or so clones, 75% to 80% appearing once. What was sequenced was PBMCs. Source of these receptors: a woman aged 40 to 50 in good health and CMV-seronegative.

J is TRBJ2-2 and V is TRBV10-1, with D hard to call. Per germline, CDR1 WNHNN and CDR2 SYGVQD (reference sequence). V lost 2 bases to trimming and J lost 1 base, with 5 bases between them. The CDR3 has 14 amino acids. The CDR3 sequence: CASSERQNTGELFF. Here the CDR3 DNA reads TGCGCCAGCAGTGAGAGACAGAACACCGGGGAGCTGTTTTTT.

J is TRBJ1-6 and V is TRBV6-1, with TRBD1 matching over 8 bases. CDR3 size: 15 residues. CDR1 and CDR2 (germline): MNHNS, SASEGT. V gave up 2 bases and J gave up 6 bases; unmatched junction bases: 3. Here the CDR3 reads CASSESGQGNSPLHF. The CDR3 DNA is TGTGCCAGCAGTGAATCCGGACAGGGTAATTCACCCCTCCACTTT.

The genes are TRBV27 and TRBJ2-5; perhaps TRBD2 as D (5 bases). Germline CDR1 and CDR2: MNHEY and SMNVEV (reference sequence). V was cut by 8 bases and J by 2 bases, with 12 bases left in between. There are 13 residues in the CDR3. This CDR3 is CASATREQETQYF. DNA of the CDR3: TGTGCCAGCGCAACTAGGGAACAAGAGACCCAGTACTTC.

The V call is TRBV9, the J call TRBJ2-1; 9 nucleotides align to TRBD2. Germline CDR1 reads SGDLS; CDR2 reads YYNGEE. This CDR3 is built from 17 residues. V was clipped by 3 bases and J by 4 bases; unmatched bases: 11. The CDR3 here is CASSANPKRGDYNEQFF. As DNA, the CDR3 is TGTGCCAGCAGCGCGAACCCTAAGCGGGGGGATTACAATGAGCAGTTCTTC. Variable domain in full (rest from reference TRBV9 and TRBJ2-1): DSGVTQTPKHLITATGQRVTLRCSPRSGDLSVYWYQQSLDQGLQFLIQYYNGEERAKGNILERFSAQQFPDLHSELNLSSLELGDSALYFCASSANPKRGDYNEQFFGPGTRLTVL.

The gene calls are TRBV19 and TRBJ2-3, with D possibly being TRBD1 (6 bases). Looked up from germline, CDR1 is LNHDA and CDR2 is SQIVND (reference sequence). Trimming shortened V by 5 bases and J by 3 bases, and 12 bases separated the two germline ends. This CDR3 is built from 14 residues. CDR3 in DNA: TGTGCCAGTAGTCGACAGGCCCTAACAGATACGCAGTATTTT. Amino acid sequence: CASSRQALTDTQYF.

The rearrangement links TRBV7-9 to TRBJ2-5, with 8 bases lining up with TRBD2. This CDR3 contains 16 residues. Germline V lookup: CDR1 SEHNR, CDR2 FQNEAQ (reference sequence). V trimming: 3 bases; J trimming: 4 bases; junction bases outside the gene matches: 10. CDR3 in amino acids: CASSFPRGAPGETQYF. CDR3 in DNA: TGTGCCAGCAGCTTCCCGCGGGGGGCCCCCGGAGAGACCCAGTACTTC.

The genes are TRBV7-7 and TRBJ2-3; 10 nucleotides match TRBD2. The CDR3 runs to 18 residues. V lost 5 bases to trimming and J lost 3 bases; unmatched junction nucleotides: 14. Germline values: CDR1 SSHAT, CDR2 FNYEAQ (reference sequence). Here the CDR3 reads CASSKLATSGETTDTQYF. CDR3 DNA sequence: TGTGCCAGCAGCAAACTAGCCACTAGCGGGGAGACGACAGATACGCAGTATTTT.

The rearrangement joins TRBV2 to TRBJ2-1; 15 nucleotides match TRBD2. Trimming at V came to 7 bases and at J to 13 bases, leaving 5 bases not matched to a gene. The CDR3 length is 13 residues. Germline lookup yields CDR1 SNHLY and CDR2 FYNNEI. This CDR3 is CASKGLAGGRQFF. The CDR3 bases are TGTGCCAGCAAGGGACTAGCGGGGGGCCGACAGTTCTTC.

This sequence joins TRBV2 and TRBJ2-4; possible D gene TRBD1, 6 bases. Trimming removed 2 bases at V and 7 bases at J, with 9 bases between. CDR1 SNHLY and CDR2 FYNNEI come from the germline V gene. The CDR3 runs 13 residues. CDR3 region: CASSERQGNIQYF. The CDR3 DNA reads TGTGCCAGCAGTGAACGTCAGGGGAACATTCAGTACTTC.

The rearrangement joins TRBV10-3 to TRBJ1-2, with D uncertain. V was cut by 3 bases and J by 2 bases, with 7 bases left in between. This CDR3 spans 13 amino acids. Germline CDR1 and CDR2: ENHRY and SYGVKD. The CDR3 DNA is TGTGCCATCAGTGAACAGACAAACTATGGCTACACCTTC. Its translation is CAISEQTNYGYTF.

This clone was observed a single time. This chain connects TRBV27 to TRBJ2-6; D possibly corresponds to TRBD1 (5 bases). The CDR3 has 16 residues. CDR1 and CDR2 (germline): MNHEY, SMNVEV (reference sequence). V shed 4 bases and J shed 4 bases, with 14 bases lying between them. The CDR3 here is CASSSPGLSGANVLTF. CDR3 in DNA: TGTGCCAGCAGTTCACCAGGGTTGTCCGGGGCCAACGTCCTGACTTTC.

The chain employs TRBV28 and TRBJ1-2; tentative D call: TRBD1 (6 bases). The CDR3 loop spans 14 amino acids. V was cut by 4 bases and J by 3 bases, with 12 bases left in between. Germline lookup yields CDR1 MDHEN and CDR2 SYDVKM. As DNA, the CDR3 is TGTGCCAGCAGTTCGGCCGCAGGGGACTATGGCTACACCTTC. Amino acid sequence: CASSSAAGDYGYTF.

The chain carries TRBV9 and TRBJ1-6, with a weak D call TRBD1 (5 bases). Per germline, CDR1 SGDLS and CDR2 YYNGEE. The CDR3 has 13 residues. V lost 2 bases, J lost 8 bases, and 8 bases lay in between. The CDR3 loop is CASSVDRDSPLHF. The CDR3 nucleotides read TGTGCCAGCAGCGTTGACAGAGATTCACCCCTCCACTTT.

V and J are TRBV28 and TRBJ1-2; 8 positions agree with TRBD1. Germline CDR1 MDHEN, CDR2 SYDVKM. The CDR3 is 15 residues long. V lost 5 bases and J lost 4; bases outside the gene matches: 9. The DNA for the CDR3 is TGTGCCAGCAGTACGCCAGGACAGGGCGTCTATGGCTACACCTTC. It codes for CASSTPGQGVYGYTF.

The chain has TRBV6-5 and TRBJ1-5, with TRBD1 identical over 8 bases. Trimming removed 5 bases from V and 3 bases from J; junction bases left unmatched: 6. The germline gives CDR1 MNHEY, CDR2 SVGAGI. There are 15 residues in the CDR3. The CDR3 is CASSRTGGLNQPQHF. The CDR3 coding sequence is TGTGCCAGCAGTCGAACAGGGGGACTCAATCAGCCCCAGCATTTT.

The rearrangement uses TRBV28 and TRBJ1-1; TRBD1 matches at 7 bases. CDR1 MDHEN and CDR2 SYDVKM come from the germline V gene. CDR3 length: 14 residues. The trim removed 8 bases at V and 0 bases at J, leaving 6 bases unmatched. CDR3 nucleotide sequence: TGTGCCAGCTATCAGGGGGTGATGAACACTGAAGCTTTCTTT. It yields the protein CASYQGVMNTEAFF. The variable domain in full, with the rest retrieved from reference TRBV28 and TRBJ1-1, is DVKVTQSSRYLVKRTGEKVFLECVQDMDHENMFWYRQDPGLGLRLIYFSYDVKMKEKGDIPEGYSVSREKKERFSLILESASTNQTSMYLCASYQGVMNTEAFFGQGTRLTVV.

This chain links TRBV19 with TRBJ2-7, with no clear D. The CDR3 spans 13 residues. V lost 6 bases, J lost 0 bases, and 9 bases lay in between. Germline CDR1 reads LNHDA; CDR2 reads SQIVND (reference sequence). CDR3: CASRRATSYEQYF. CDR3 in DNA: TGTGCCAGTAGACGAGCGACCTCCTACGAGCAGTACTTC.

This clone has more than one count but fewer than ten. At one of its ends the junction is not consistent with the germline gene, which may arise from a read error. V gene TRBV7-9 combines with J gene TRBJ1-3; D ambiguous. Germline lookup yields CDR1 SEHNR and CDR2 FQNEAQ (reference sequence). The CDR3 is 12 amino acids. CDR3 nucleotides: TGTTCCAGTCGAGGCCGAAGAAACACCATATATTTT. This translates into CSSRGRRNTIYF.

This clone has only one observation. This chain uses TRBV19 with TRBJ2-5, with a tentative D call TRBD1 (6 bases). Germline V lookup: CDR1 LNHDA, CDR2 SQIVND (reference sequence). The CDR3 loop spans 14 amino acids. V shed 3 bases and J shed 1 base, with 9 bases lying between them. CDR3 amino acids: CASSMWTAQETQYF. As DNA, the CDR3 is TGTGCCAGTAGTATGTGGACAGCCCAAGAGACCCAGTACTTC.

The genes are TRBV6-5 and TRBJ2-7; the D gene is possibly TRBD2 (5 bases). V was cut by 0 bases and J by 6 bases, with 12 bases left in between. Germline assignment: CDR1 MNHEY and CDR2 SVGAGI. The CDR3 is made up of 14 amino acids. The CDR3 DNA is TGTGCCAGCAGTTACTCAGGAGGCACCGGCGAGCAGTACTTC. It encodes CASSYSGGTGEQYF.

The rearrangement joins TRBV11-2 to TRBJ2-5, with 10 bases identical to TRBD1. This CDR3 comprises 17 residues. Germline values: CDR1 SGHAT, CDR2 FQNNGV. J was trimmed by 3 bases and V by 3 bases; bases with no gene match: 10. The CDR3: CASSFRGGTGAKETQYF. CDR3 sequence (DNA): TGTGCCAGCAGCTTCCGAGGGGGGACAGGGGCCAAAGAGACCCAGTACTTC. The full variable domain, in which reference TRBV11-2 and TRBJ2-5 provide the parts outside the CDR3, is EAGVAQSPRYKIIEKRQSVAFWCNPISGHATLYWYQQILGQGPKLLIQFQNNGVVDDSQLPKDRFSAERLKGVDSTLKIQPAKLEDSAVYLCASSFRGGTGAKETQYFGPGTRLLVL.

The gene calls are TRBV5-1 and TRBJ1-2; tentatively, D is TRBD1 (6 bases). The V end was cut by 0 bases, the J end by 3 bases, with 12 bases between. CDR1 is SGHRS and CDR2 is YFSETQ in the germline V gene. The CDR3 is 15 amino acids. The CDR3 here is CASSLGQGNYYGYTF. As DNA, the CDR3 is TGCGCCAGCAGCTTGGGGCAGGGGAATTACTATGGCTACACCTTC.

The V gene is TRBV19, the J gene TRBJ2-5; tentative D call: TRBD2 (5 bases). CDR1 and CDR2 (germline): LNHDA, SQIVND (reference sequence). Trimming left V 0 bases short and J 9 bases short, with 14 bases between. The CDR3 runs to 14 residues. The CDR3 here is CASSIDGRAGAQYF. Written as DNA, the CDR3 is TGTGCCAGTAGTATAGATGGACGGGCCGGGGCCCAGTACTTC.

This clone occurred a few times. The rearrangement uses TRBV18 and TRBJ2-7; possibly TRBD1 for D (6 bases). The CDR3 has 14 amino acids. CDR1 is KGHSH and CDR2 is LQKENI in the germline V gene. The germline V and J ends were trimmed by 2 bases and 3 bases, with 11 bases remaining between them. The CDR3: CASSPTGTHYEQYF. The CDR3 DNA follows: TGTGCCAGCTCACCAACAGGGACCCACTACGAGCAGTACTTC.

For the CDR3, the DNA is TGTGCCAGCCCAGGCGTGGACTATGGCTACACCTTC. It codes for CASPGVDYGYTF. The rearrangement links TRBV7-7 to TRBJ1-2; the D is unclear. The CDR3 consists of 12 residues. V lost 8 bases to trimming and J lost 3 bases, with 10 bases between them. CDR1 is SSHAT, CDR2 FNYEAQ, per germline (reference sequence). The variable domain in full, with the rest retrieved from reference TRBV7-7 and TRBJ1-2, is GAGVSQSPRYKVTKRGQDVTLRCDPISSHATLYWYQQALGQGPEFLTYFNYEAQPDKSGLPSDRFSAERPEGSISTLTIQRTEQRDSAMYRCASPGVDYGYTFGSGTRLTVV.

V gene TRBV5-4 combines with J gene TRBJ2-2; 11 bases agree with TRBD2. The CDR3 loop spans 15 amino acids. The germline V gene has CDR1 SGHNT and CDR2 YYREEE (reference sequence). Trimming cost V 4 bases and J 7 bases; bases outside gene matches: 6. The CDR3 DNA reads TGTGCCAGCAGCCCGACTAGCGGGGAGGTCGGGGAGCTGTTTTTT. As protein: CASSPTSGEVGELFF. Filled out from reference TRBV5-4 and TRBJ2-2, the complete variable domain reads ETGVTQSPTHLIKTRGQQVTLRCSSQSGHNTVSWYQQALGQGPQFIFQYYREEENGRGNFPPRFSGLQFPNYSSELNVNALELDDSALYLCASSPTSGEVGELFFGEGSRLTVL.